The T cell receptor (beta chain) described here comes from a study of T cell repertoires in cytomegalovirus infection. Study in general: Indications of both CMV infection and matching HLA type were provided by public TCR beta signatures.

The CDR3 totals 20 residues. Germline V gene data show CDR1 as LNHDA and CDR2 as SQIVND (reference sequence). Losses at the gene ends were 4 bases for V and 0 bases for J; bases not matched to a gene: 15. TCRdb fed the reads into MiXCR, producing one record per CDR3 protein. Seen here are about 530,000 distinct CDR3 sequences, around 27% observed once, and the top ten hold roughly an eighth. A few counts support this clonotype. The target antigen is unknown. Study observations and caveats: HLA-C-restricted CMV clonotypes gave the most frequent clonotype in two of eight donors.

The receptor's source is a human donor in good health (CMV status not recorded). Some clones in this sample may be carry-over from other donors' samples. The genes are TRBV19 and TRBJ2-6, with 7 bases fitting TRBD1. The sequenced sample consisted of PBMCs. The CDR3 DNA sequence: TGTGCCAGTAGTACACTAGGGCCGGGACAGAGATACTCTGGGGCCAACGTCCTGACTTTC. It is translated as CASSTLGPGQRYSGANVLTF.